One sample yielded the 27 T cell receptor beta chains listed below, sequenced in a study of human T cells and chemical hapten exposure. The sample's time point: patch test 2, 6 weeks after DPC sensitization. Treatment here: therapeutic diphenylcyclopropenone sensitization with weekly scalp DPC. TCRdb processed the RACE reads anew with MiXCR; each CDR3 protein has one entry. The repertoire holds 110,000 to 150,000 distinct CDR3 sequences, with approximately 10% as singletons. The sample was whole blood, taken in connection with sensitization to the hapten diphenylcyclopropenone (DPC). The receptor source for this set is a woman aged 50 to 60 with alopecia areata. Some clones in this sample may be carry-over from other donors' samples.

To note about this clonotype: A much more abundant neighbour one base away suggests this may be a read error. The rearrangement uses TRBV3-1 and TRBJ1-5, with D perhaps TRBD1 (5 bases). CDR1 is LGHDT, CDR2 YNNKEL, per germline (reference sequence). CDR3 size: 14 residues. Between the trimmed V and J ends, which lost 6 bases and 5 bases, there was a span of 14 bases. In nucleotides, the CDR3 is TGTGCCAGCAGGGCCACGTGGGGCGATCAGCCCCAGCATTTT. It encodes CASRATWGDQPQHF. Variable domain in full (rest from reference TRBV3-1 and TRBJ1-5): DTAVSQTPKYLVTQMGNDKSIKCEQNLGHDTMYWYKQDSKKFLKIMFSYNNKELIINETVPNRFSPKSPDKAHLNLHINSLELGDSAVYFCASRATWGDQPQHFGDGTRLSIL.

This clonotype appeared many times. This chain uses TRBV20-1 with TRBJ2-2, with 11 bases aligning to TRBD2. The CDR3 is 14 residues long. CDR1 is DFQATT and CDR2 is SNEGSKA in the germline V gene (reference sequence). V gave up 6 bases and J gave up 3 bases; unmatched junction bases: 3. The CDR3 is CSAGTSGYTGELFF. Here the CDR3 DNA reads TGCAGTGCCGGGACTAGCGGTTACACCGGGGAGCTGTTTTTT.

The chain combines TRBV5-1 with TRBJ2-5; D may correspond to TRBD1 or TRBD2 (5 bases each). Trimming took off 6 bases at V and 4 bases at J, with 19 bases between the two ends. The CDR3 sequence is 15 residues long. Germline V gene sequence: CDR1 SGHRS, CDR2 YFSETQ. The CDR3 DNA sequence: TGCGCCAGCAAGAACTCCGGGACCGCGGCAGAGACCCAGTACTTC. Amino acid sequence: CASKNSGTAAETQYF.

Only a few counts were recorded for this clonotype. The chain is built from TRBV7-9 and TRBJ2-7; tentatively, D is TRBD2 (5 bases). Germline assignment: CDR1 SEHNR and CDR2 FQNEAQ (reference sequence). CDR3 size: 12 residues. Trimming removed 4 bases from V and 13 bases from J, with 17 bases in between. The CDR3 bases are TGTGCCAGCAGCTCAAATAGCGTCCTTCGATACTTC. Its protein is CASSSNSVLRYF.

This clonotype was counted only a few times. The rearrangement uses TRBV5-1 and TRBJ2-1; no clear D gene. Looked up from germline, CDR1 is SGHRS and CDR2 is YFSETQ. The CDR3 is 14 amino acids. The germline V and J ends were trimmed by 0 bases and 8 bases, with 12 bases remaining between them. The CDR3 DNA sequence: TGCGCCAGCAGCTTGGTCGACACCGCGGATGAGCAGTTCTTC. Its protein product is CASSLVDTADEQFF.

This clonotype was seen at least ten times. The chain employs TRBV11-2 and TRBJ1-1, with D maybe TRBD1 (6 bases). Trimming removed 3 bases at V and 1 base at J, with 6 bases between. Germline V gene data show CDR1 as SGHAT and CDR2 as FQNNGV. The CDR3 runs to 13 residues. The CDR3 coding sequence is TGTGCCAGCAGCTTGGGGGCGAACACTGAAGCTTTCTTT. It specifies CASSLGANTEAFF.

The chain links TRBV7-2 to TRBJ1-5; no definite D call. Trimming removed 1 base at V and 7 bases at J, with 14 bases between. The CDR3 totals 15 residues. The V gene's germline CDR1 is SGHTA and CDR2 FQGNSA. The CDR3 DNA reads TGTGCCAGCAGCTTAGGTGGGCAAGGGCACCAGCCCCAGCATTTT. Its translation is CASSLGGQGHQPQHF.

This clonotype was picked up many times. The rearrangement links TRBV7-2 to TRBJ2-1; 12 bases agree with TRBD2. This CDR3 contains 15 residues. V lost 3 bases, J lost 9 bases, and 6 bases stayed unmatched. Germline CDR1 reads SGHTA; CDR2 reads FQGNSA. DNA of the CDR3: TGTGCCAGCAGCTTTCGACTAGCGGGAGCGGGTGAGCAGTTCTTC. Translating it yields CASSFRLAGAGEQFF.

This clonotype was picked up a small number of times. V is TRBV11-2 and J is TRBJ2-4; 11 nucleotides align to TRBD1. Germline assignment: CDR1 SGHAT and CDR2 FQNNGV. With 5 bases clipped from V and 7 bases from J, the junction kept 4 bases outside the gene matches. This CDR3 contains 14 residues. The CDR3 is CASSRTGGGNIQYF. CDR3 in DNA: TGTGCCAGCAGCAGGACAGGGGGCGGCAACATTCAGTACTTC.

The chain has TRBV2 and TRBJ2-2, with D perhaps TRBD1 (5 bases). Trimming removed 4 bases at V and 2 bases at J, with 11 bases between. Germline V gene lookup returns CDR1 SNHLY and CDR2 FYNNEI. This CDR3 spans 15 amino acids. DNA of the CDR3: TGTGCCAGCAGTGTTCAGGGATCAAACACCGGGGAGCTGTTTTTT. Translation: CASSVQGSNTGELFF.

This clonotype was recorded at least ten times. The chain is built from TRBV5-1 and TRBJ1-1, with a possible D match to TRBD1 (5 bases). V lost 1 base, J lost 7 bases, and 11 bases lay in between. This CDR3 spans 13 amino acids. In germline, CDR1 is SGHRS, CDR2 YFSETQ. CDR3 residues: CASSLSGFGEAFF. The CDR3 DNA sequence: TGCGCCAGCAGCTTGTCAGGGTTCGGTGAAGCTTTCTTT. Looking up the rest from reference TRBV5-1 and TRBJ1-1 gives the full variable domain: KAGVTQTPRYLIKTRGQQVTLSCSPISGHRSVSWYQQTPGQGLQFLFEYFSETQRNKGNFPGRFSGRQFSNSRSEMNVSTLELGDSALYLCASSLSGFGEAFFGQGTRLTVV.

This clonotype was seen more than once but under ten times. The rearrangement joins TRBV29-1 to TRBJ1-1; no reliable D call. This CDR3 contains 12 residues. Germline-derived CDR1 and CDR2 are SQVTM and ANQGSEA. The V and J ends lost 6 bases and 5 bases respectively, with 13 bases between them. CDR3 coding DNA: TGCAGCGTAAGTGGACTGAGGACTGAAGCTTTCTTT. This encodes CSVSGLRTEAFF.

This clonotype has a handful of counts. The chain recombines TRBV12-3 or TRBV12-4 with TRBJ2-1, with no clear D. The CDR3 length is 13 residues. Trimming pared 6 bases from V and 8 bases from J, leaving 14 bases between. CDR3 sequence (DNA): TGTGCCAGCAGGCCCTCCCTTGTCGATGAGCAGTTCTTC. This encodes CASRPSLVDEQFF.

In nucleotides, the CDR3 is TGTGCCAGCAGCCAGGACTACCAAGCGGGGATCCCCACTGGGGCCAACGTCCTGACTTTC. Amino acid sequence: CASSQDYQAGIPTGANVLTF. The chain carries TRBV3-1 and TRBJ2-6, with 7 bases that match TRBD2. Germline values: CDR1 LGHDT, CDR2 YNNKEL (reference sequence). This CDR3 has 20 amino acids. Trimming took 3 bases from V and 2 from J; bases not matched to a gene: 16.

The chain combines TRBV9 with TRBJ1-2, with unresolved D. In germline, CDR1 is SGDLS, CDR2 YYNGEE. The CDR3 is 14 amino acids. Trimming removed 3 bases at V and 8 bases at J, with 17 bases between. The CDR3: CASSARHPGEGYTF. The DNA for the CDR3 is TGTGCCAGCAGCGCCCGGCACCCGGGAGAAGGCTACACCTTC.

V and J are TRBV11-2 and TRBJ2-7; TRBD1 might be the D (6 bases). V lost 0 bases, J lost 5 bases, and 14 bases lay in between. The germline V gene has CDR1 SGHAT and CDR2 FQNNGV. This CDR3 has 15 amino acids. DNA for the CDR3: TGTGCCAGCAGCTTAGACAGGGGTAAGGGAGACGAGCAGTACTTC. Translating it yields CASSLDRGKGDEQYF.

The chain uses TRBV7-8 and TRBJ2-2; 9 bases align to TRBD1. Germline V gene data show CDR1 as SGHVS and CDR2 as FQNEAQ. Trimming at V came to 5 bases and at J to 3 bases, leaving 4 bases not matched to a gene. This CDR3 has 15 residues. DNA for the CDR3: TGTGCCAGCAGCGACGGACAGGGGCACACCGGGGAGCTGTTTTTT. It translates to CASSDGQGHTGELFF. Filled out from reference TRBV7-8 and TRBJ2-2, the complete variable domain reads GAGVSQSPRYKVAKRGQDVALRCDPISGHVSLFWYQQALGQGPEFLTYFQNEAQLDKSGLPSDRFFAERPEGSVSTLKIQRTQQEDSAVYLCASSDGQGHTGELFFGEGSRLTVL.

The chain joins TRBV29-1 to TRBJ2-7, with D possibly called TRBD1 or TRBD2 (5 bases each). Per the germline V gene, CDR1 is SQVTM and CDR2 is ANQGSEA. The CDR3 has 11 residues. Trimming cost V 5 bases and J 2 bases, with 7 bases left between them. The CDR3: CSVQGAYEQYF. CDR3 bases: TGCAGCGTTCAGGGAGCCTACGAGCAGTACTTC.

The chain links TRBV6-5 to TRBJ1-1, with D tentatively TRBD1 (6 bases). This CDR3 contains 16 residues. From germline, CDR1 is MNHEY and CDR2 SVGAGI. V shed 2 bases and J shed 3 bases, with 16 bases lying between them. The CDR3 loop reads CASSYRTVGRHTEAFF. Here the CDR3 DNA reads TGTGCCAGCAGTTACCGGACAGTCGGTCGGCACACTGAAGCTTTCTTT.

This clonotype was detected a few times. The chain links TRBV1 to TRBJ2-2; the table's D call, TRBD2, was not checked against the DNA. TRBV1 is marked as a pseudogene. The CDR3 runs to 20 residues. The CDR3 protein is CTSSLAPILAGEATTGELFF. DNA for the CDR3: TGCACCAGCAGCCTCGCCCCGATACTAGCGGGAGAGGCGACCACCGGGGAGCTGTTTTTT.

The chain combines TRBV29-1 with TRBJ1-1; D is unresolved. This CDR3 has 13 residues. CDR1 and CDR2 from the germline V gene are SQVTM and ANQGSEA. Between the trimmed V and J ends, which lost 0 bases and 5 bases, there was a span of 10 bases. CDR3 DNA sequence: TGCAGCGTTGAAGACGGACCGCCAACTGAAGCTTTCTTT. Its protein is CSVEDGPPTEAFF.

This chain connects TRBV6-2 or TRBV6-3 to TRBJ2-1; 10 bases agree with TRBD1. This CDR3 has 15 amino acids. Germline V lookup: CDR1 MNHEY, CDR2 SVGEGT. The V gene end was trimmed by 3 bases and the J gene end by 5 bases; junction bases not matched to a gene: 4. In DNA, the CDR3 is TGTGCCAGCAGTTATTCGGGACAGGGGAACAATGAGCAGTTCTTC. Its protein is CASSYSGQGNNEQFF.

To note about this clonotype: Because it lacks the conserved phenylalanine or tryptophan at the end, this CDR3 is likely a read error. The chain recombines TRBV20-1 with TRBJ2-2; 7 positions match TRBD2. V gave up 0 bases and J gave up 5 bases; unmatched junction bases: 6. CDR3 size: 15 residues. CDR1 and CDR2 from the germline V gene are DFQATT and SNEGSKA (reference sequence). The CDR3 region has the DNA TGCAGTGCTAGAGATAACGCGGGAGTTACCGGGGAGCTGTTTTCT. Residues: CSARDNAGVTGELFS.

This clonotype occurred a few times. The chain recombines TRBV7-2 with TRBJ2-5, with D uncertain. This CDR3 spans 13 amino acids. Trimming removed 6 bases at V and 2 bases at J, with 10 bases between. Germline CDR1 is SGHTA and CDR2 is FQGNSA. This CDR3 is CASSSREQETQYF. CDR3 bases: TGTGCCAGCAGTTCACGTGAGCAAGAGACCCAGTACTTC.

This clonotype has only a few counts. The chain joins TRBV3-1 to TRBJ2-2, with D possibly TRBD1 on 5 matching bases. Trimming stripped 3 bases from V and 2 bases from J, with 13 bases between. This CDR3 has 16 amino acids. Germline loops: CDR1 LGHDT, CDR2 YNNKEL (reference sequence). The CDR3 is CASSHLGAANTGELFF. CDR3 nucleotide sequence: TGTGCCAGCAGCCATCTAGGGGCAGCCAACACCGGGGAGCTGTTTTTT. The entire variable domain, with the rest obtained from reference TRBV3-1 and TRBJ2-2, is as follows: DTAVSQTPKYLVTQMGNDKSIKCEQNLGHDTMYWYKQDSKKFLKIMFSYNNKELIINETVPNRFSPKSPDKAHLNLHINSLELGDSAVYFCASSHLGAANTGELFFGEGSRLTVL.

This clonotype has only a few counts. V is TRBV5-1 and J is TRBJ2-2; D is ambiguous. The germline V and J ends were trimmed by 0 bases and 5 bases, with 8 bases remaining between them. From germline, CDR1 is SGHRS and CDR2 YFSETQ. The CDR3 loop spans 14 amino acids. The CDR3 DNA sequence: TGCGCCAGCAGCTTGGCCCAAACGACCGGGGAGCTGTTTTTT. Protein: CASSLAQTTGELFF.

This clonotype was observed a few times. This sequence joins TRBV6-5 and TRBJ2-7; TRBD1 might be the D (5 bases). Germline CDR1 MNHEY, CDR2 SVGAGI. V lost 6 bases and J 4 bases, leaving 16 bases between the germline ends. The CDR3 extends over 14 amino acids. DNA of the CDR3: TGTGCCAGCAGGGGGCGGCAGGCGACGTACGAGCAGTACTTC. Translated, it gives CASRGRQATYEQYF.